Listed here is a single T cell receptor beta chain. Its antigen is as yet unknown. This entry comes from a study of T cell responses to AZD1222 COVID-19 vaccine. Regarding the study as a whole: With dominance at 160-218 and 743-854, vaccine-associated CD4 TCRs spanned spike. Repertoire sampling occurred only after the peak T cell response.

Assay: immunoSEQ multiplex PCR; the TCRdb copy retains only in-frame clones and omits some. The sample records about 77,000 clones, more than 90% being singletons. V lost 3 bases to trimming and J lost 4 bases; unmatched junction nucleotides: 12. Germline CDR1 and CDR2: GTSNPN and SVGIG (reference sequence). This CDR3 has 16 amino acids. The chain employs TRBV30 and TRBJ1-1; 9 bases align to TRBD1. The sample consisted of peripheral blood, taken 28 days after the second AZD1222 dose. The TCR was taken from an adult who received the AZD1222 COVID-19 vaccine. The CDR3 protein is CAWREWGWDRVTEAFF. CDR3 nucleotide sequence: TGTGCCTGGAGGGAGTGGGGGTGGGACAGGGTCACTGAAGCTTTCTTT.